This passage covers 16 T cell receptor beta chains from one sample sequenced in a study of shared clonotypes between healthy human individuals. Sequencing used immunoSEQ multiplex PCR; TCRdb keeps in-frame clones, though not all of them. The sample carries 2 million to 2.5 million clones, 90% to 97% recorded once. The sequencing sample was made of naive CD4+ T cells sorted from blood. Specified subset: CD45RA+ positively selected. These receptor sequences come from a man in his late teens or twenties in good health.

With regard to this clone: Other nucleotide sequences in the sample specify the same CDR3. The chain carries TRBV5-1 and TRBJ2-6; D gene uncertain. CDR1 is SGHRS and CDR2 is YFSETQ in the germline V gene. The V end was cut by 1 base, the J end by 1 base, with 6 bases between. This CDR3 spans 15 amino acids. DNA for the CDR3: TGCGCCAGCAGCTTGTTCAGTTCTGGGGCCAACGTCCTGACTTTC. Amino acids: CASSLFSSGANVLTF.

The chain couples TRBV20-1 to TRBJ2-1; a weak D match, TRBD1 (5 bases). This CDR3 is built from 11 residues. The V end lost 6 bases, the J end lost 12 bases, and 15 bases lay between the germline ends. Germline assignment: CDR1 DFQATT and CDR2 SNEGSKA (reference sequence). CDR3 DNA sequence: TGCAGTGCAAGGTTAGGGGTTACGCAGTTCTTC. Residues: CSARLGVTQFF.

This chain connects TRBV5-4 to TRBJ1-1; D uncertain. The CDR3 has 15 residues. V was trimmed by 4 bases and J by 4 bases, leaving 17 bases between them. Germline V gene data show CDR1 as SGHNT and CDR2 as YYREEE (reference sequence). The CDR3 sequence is CASSLVRGLVTEAFF. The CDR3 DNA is TGTGCCAGCAGCCTGGTGAGAGGGTTGGTCACTGAAGCTTTCTTT.

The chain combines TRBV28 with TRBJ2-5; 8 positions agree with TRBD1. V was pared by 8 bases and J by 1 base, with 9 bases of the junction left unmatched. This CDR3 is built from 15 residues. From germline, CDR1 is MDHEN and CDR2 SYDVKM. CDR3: CASGPGTGVQETQYF. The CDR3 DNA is TGTGCCAGCGGCCCCGGGACAGGCGTCCAAGAGACCCAGTACTTC.

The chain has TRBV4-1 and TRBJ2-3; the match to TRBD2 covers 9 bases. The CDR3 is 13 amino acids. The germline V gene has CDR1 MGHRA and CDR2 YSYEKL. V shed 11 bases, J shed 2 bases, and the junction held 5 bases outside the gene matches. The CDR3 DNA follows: TGCGCCTCCAGACTAGCGGCCACAGATACGCAGTATTTT. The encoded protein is CASRLAATDTQYF.

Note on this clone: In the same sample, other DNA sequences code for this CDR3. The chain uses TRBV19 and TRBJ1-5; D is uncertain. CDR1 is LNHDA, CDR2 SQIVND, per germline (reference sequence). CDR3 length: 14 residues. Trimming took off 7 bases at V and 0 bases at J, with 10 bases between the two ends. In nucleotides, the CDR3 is TGTGCCAGTACCGGCCGGGATAGCAATCAGCCCCAGCATTTT. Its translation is CASTGRDSNQPQHF.

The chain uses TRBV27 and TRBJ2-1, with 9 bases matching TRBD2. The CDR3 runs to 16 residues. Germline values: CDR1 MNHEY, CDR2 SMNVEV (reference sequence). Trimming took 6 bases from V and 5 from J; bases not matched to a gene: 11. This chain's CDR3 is CASSSGPAGGDNEQFF. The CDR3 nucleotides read TGTGCCAGCAGCAGCGGGCCAGCGGGGGGCGACAATGAGCAGTTCTTC.

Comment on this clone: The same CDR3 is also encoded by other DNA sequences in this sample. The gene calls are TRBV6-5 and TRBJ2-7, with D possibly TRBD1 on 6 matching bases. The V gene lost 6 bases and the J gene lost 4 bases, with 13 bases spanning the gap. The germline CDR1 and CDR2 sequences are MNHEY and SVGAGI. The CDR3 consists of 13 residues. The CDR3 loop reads CASSSGTTYEQYF. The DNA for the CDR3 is TGTGCCAGCAGCTCCGGGACAACTTACGAGCAGTACTTC.

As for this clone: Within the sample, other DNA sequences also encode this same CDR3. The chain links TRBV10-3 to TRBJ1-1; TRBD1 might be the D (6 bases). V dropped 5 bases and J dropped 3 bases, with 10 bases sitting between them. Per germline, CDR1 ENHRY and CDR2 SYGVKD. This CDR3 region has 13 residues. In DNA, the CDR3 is TGTGCCATCAGTCCACAGGGCGACACTGAAGCTTTCTTT. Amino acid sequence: CAISPQGDTEAFF.

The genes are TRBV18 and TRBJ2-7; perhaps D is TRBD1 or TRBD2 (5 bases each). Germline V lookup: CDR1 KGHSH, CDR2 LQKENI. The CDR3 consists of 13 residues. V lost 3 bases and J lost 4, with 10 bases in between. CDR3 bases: TGTGCCAGCTCACCCGGGGCGAGGTACGAGCAGTACTTC. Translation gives CASSPGARYEQYF.

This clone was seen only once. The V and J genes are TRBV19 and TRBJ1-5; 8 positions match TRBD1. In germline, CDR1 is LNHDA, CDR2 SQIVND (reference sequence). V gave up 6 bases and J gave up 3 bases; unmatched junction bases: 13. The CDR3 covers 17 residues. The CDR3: CASRGLTGVRNNQPQHF. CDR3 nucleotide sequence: TGTGCCAGTAGAGGTCTGACAGGGGTGCGGAACAATCAGCCCCAGCATTTT.

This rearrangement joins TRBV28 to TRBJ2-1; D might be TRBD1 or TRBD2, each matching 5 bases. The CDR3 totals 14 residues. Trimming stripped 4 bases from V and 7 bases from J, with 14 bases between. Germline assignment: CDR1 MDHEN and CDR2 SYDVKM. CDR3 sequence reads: CASSSARGANEQFF. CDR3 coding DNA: TGTGCCAGCAGTTCCGCGCGAGGGGCGAATGAGCAGTTCTTC. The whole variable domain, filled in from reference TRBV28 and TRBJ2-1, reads DVKVTQSSRYLVKRTGEKVFLECVQDMDHENMFWYRQDPGLGLRLIYFSYDVKMKEKGDIPEGYSVSREKKERFSLILESASTNQTSMYLCASSSARGANEQFFGPGTRLTVL.

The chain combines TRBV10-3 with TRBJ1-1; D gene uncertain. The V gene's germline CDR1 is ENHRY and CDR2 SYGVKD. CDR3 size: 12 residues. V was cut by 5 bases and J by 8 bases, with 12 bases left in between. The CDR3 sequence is CAISRQDGEAFF. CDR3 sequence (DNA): TGTGCCATCAGTAGACAAGACGGGGAAGCTTTCTTT.

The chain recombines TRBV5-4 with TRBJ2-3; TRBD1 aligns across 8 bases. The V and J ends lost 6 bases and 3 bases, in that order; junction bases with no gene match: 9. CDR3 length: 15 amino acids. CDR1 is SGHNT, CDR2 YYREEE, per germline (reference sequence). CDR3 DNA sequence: TGTGCCAGCACCTCGGACAGGGTCAAGACAGATACGCAGTATTTT. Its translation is CASTSDRVKTDTQYF.

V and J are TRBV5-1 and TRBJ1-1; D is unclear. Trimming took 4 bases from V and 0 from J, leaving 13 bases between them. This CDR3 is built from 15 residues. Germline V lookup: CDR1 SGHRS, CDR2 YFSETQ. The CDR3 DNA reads TGCGCCAGCAGCCTAGAAACGAACTTGAACACTGAAGCTTTCTTT. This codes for CASSLETNLNTEAFF.

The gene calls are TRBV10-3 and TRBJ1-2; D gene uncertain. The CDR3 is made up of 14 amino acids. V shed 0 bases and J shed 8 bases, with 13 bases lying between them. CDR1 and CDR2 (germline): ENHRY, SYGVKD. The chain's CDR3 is CAISESPGPTGYTF. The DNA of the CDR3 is TGTGCCATCAGTGAGTCCCCAGGCCCCACCGGCTACACCTTC.